The clone carrying this T cell receptor (beta chain) was detected many times. MiXCR was run by TCRdb on the 5' RACE reads, yielding one entry per CDR3 protein. The repertoire holds about 63,000 distinct CDR3 sequences, with roughly 7.4% as singletons. This entry is derived from a study of T cells after yellow fever vaccination. The V and J ends lost 5 bases and 5 bases, in that order; junction bases with no gene match: 11. CDR1 and CDR2 from the germline V gene are SGHTA and FQGNSA. The CDR3 has 16 residues. V gene TRBV7-2 combines with J gene TRBJ2-7, with 11 bases that match TRBD2. This receptor was taken from a man younger than 45 who received the YFV17D yellow fever vaccine. The specimen was CD8+ T cells sorted from PBMCs, collected 15 days after the yellow fever booster vaccination. The CDR3 reads CASSKPGLAEVDEQYF. CDR3 in DNA: TGTGCCAGCAGCAAACCGGGACTAGCGGAGGTCGACGAGCAGTACTTC.